This T cell receptor beta chain was found in a study of T-cell reconstitution after alpha-beta-depleted transplantation in children. For TCRbeta, the library was prepared with unique molecular identifiers. Each CDR3 protein gets one entry after TCRdb re-called the PCR reads with MiXCR. The sample holds around 680,000 distinct CDR3 sequences, roughly 17% seen once. The sequencing here drew on PBMCs from the stem cell graft donor, taken from the stem cell graft. The clonotype originates from a human donor who donated a stem cell graft to a child with acute myeloid leukemia.

CDR3 amino acids: CASSSHRVEETQYF. As DNA, the CDR3 is TGTGCCAGCAGCTCGCACAGGGTAGAAGAGACCCAGTACTTC. The chain employs TRBV11-2 and TRBJ2-5, with D perhaps matching TRBD1 (6 bases). The germline V gene encodes CDR1 SGHAT and CDR2 FQNNGV. CDR3 size: 14 residues. V dropped 4 bases and J dropped 3 bases, with 12 bases sitting between them.